This record concerns one TCR beta chain sequence. Germline CDR1 MNHEY, CDR2 SMNVEV (reference sequence). The V gene end was trimmed by 4 bases and the J gene end by 8 bases; junction bases not matched to a gene: 12. This CDR3 has 17 residues. Profiled with immunoSEQ multiplex PCR; TCRdb holds only in-frame clones, not every one. The sample contains roughly 16,000 clones, approximately 77% of which appear only once. The data belong to a study of OX40 agonist ivuxolimab in advanced cancers. Sequencing was performed on CD4+ or CD8+ T cells sorted from blood, taken in a trial of the OX40 agonist ivuxolimab. The rearrangement joins TRBV27 to TRBJ2-1, with 12 positions matching TRBD2. This TCR was sampled from an adult with an advanced solid tumor such as melanoma, head and neck, liver or kidney cancer. CDR3: CASSYQLLAGGGYEQFF. The CDR3 nucleotides are TGTGCCAGCAGTTACCAATTACTAGCGGGGGGCGGATATGAGCAGTTCTTC.